These 13 T cell receptor beta chains share one sample of origin, sequenced in a study of blood T cells in healthy people across ages. Using a J-beta primer mix together with a sample-barcoded 5' primer, a second PCR was run for roughly 6 to 12 cycles. TCRdb re-called the 5' RACE reads with MiXCR, one entry per CDR3 protein. This sample carries about 1.4 million distinct CDR3 sequences, roughly 60% of them seen once, and the ten largest clones take under 8.5%. The material sequenced was blood. The receptors were sampled from a man aged 18 to 30 in good health.

In regard to this clonotype: A clone one base away is much larger, so this may be a read error. The rearrangement links TRBV12-3 or TRBV12-4 to TRBJ2-1; D perhaps matches TRBD1 (5 bases). This CDR3 has 13 amino acids. In DNA, the CDR3 is TGTGCCAGCAATTTAAGGGGTAACAAGGAGCAGTTCTTC. It translates to CASNLRGNKEQFF.

This clonotype was recorded a few times. The chain combines TRBV10-2 with TRBJ2-6; the D is unclear. The germline gives CDR1 WSHSY, CDR2 SAAADI. This CDR3 region has 14 residues. With 7 bases removed from V and 2 bases from J, the gap between germline ends came to 9 bases. CDR3 region: CASIVGTGANVLTF. The CDR3 DNA sequence: TGCGCCAGCATCGTGGGCACTGGGGCCAACGTCCTGACTTTC.

As concerns this clonotype: Its ends do not fully match the called genes, so a read error is possible. J is TRBJ2-7 and V is TRBV6-5; a possible D gene is TRBD1 (6 bases). Germline V gives CDR1 MNHEY, CDR2 SVGAGI. The CDR3 length is 14 residues. CDR3 DNA sequence: TGCGCCAGCAGCTGGACAGAGAGCTCCTACGAGCAGTACTTC. It specifies CASSWTESSYEQYF.

The chain employs TRBV20-1 and TRBJ1-2, with unresolved D. The CDR3 length is 12 residues. CDR1 and CDR2 (germline): DFQATT, SNEGSKA (reference sequence). The V gene lost 4 bases and the J gene lost 3 bases, with 9 bases spanning the gap. The CDR3 here is CSATRPYYGYTF. CDR3 nucleotide sequence: TGCAGTGCTACCCGCCCCTACTATGGCTACACCTTC.

This clonotype has a handful of counts. V usage is TRBV7-9 and J usage is TRBJ2-7; D gene uncertain. The germline V and J ends were trimmed by 4 bases and 2 bases, with 9 bases remaining between them. Germline CDR1 and CDR2: SEHNR and FQNEAQ (reference sequence). The CDR3 length is 13 residues. The CDR3 sequence is CASSSGRPYEQYF. CDR3 nucleotide sequence: TGTGCCAGCAGCTCCGGCAGACCCTACGAGCAGTACTTC.

This sequence joins TRBV2 and TRBJ2-5; D unclear. CDR3 length: 11 amino acids. The V gene lost 10 bases and the J gene lost 5 bases, with 11 bases spanning the gap. Germline CDR1 SNHLY, CDR2 FYNNEI. The CDR3 nucleotides read TGTGCCACCTACTCGCAGGAGACCCAGTACTTC. It yields the protein CATYSQETQYF.

CDR3 coding DNA: TGTGCCACCAGTGATGTTGGCCTACAAGAGACCCAGTACTTC. This translates into CATSDVGLQETQYF. The V call is TRBV24-1, the J call TRBJ2-5; D call uncertain. The V gene lost 3 bases and the J gene lost 2 bases, with 9 bases spanning the gap. Germline CDR1 and CDR2: KGHDR and SFDVKD. The CDR3 is 14 amino acids.

V gene TRBV9 combines with J gene TRBJ2-1, with D hard to call. V lost 0 bases and J 6 bases, leaving 7 bases between the germline ends. The CDR3 sequence is 13 residues long. Germline values: CDR1 SGDLS, CDR2 YYNGEE. CDR3 loop: CASSVGFTNEQFF. Here the CDR3 DNA reads TGTGCCAGCAGCGTAGGGTTTACCAATGAGCAGTTCTTC.

This sequence joins TRBV12-3 or TRBV12-4 and TRBJ1-4; the match to TRBD1 covers 7 bases. Losses at the gene ends were 6 bases for V and 2 bases for J; bases not matched to a gene: 3. This CDR3 is built from 14 residues. CDR3 loop: CASRNRGTNEKLFF. CDR3 nucleotides: TGTGCCAGCAGGAACAGGGGTACTAATGAAAAACTGTTTTTT.

The rearrangement uses TRBV29-1 and TRBJ2-7; D is possibly TRBD1 or TRBD2 (5 bases each). V lost 3 bases and J lost 7, with 13 bases in between. CDR3 length: 12 amino acids. The germline gives CDR1 SQVTM, CDR2 ANQGSEA. This CDR3 is CSVEDWGYEQYF. In DNA, the CDR3 is TGCAGCGTTGAGGACTGGGGCTATGAGCAGTACTTC.

The chain joins TRBV4-3 to TRBJ2-4, with D tentatively TRBD2 (5 bases). The tail of the sequence fits TRBJ2-7 better, so the J call may be wrong. Germline CDR1 LGHNA, CDR2 YSLEER. This CDR3 spans 16 amino acids. This CDR3 reads CASSTLLVVRDYEQYF. The CDR3 bases are TGCGCCAGCAGCACACTTTTGGTGGTGAGGGACTACGAGCAGTACTTC.

This clonotype has only one observation. This chain connects TRBV7-9 to TRBJ1-2; 9 positions agree with TRBD1. Germline CDR1 reads SEHNR; CDR2 reads FQNEAQ (reference sequence). With 1 base clipped from V and 5 bases from J, the junction kept 11 bases outside the gene matches. The CDR3 contains 17 residues. The DNA for the CDR3 is TGTGCCAGCAGCTTAGAAGGGCTGACAGGGGGTGTTTATGGCTACACCTTC. Its translation is CASSLEGLTGGVYGYTF.

The rearrangement joins TRBV27 to TRBJ2-7, with a weak D call TRBD1 (6 bases). CDR3 length equals 14 residues. V was cut by 1 base and J by 3 bases, with 10 bases left in between. The germline V gene encodes CDR1 MNHEY and CDR2 SMNVEV (reference sequence). The CDR3 is CASSLYRDSYEQYF. CDR3 coding DNA: TGTGCCAGCAGTTTATACAGGGATAGCTACGAGCAGTACTTC.